These 8 T cell receptor beta chains came from one sample sequenced in a study of T cell responses to AZD1222 COVID-19 vaccine (dated by TCRdb to about 2021). Libraries came from the immunoSEQ multiplex PCR assay. Sourced from immuneACCESS, this table was stored by TCRdb with only in-frame sequences that have V and J called. A share of the clones is absent; for the studies checked, an unresolved V gene accounts for under half, and the remainder has no known explanation. The sample has roughly 150,000 clones on record, roughly 90% of them singletons. The top ten constitute about 1.4% of the sample. Reading the label with the study, this specimen's time point is: about 28 days (+/-7) after the second vaccine dose. Source: peripheral blood, taken 28 days after the second AZD1222 dose. All receptors derive from an adult who received the AZD1222 COVID-19 vaccine.

This rearrangement joins TRBV6-1 to TRBJ1-6; 7 nucleotides match TRBD1. V shed 2 bases and J 10 bases; nucleotides not matched to a gene: 11. Germline V gene sequence: CDR1 MNHNS, CDR2 SASEGT. This CDR3 comprises 16 residues. The CDR3 DNA reads TGTGCCAGCAGTGAACAGCCCAGGGGGAGAAACTCACCCCTCCACTTT. Protein: CASSEQPRGRNSPLHF.

The chain combines TRBV19 with TRBJ2-5; TRBD2 matches 10 bases. Germline assignment: CDR1 LNHDA and CDR2 SQIVND (reference sequence). Trimming cost V 1 base and J 4 bases; bases outside gene matches: 9. The CDR3 spans 17 residues. CDR3 coding DNA: TGTGCCAGTAGTATAGGGCTAGCGGGAGATGGGCCAGAGACCCAGTACTTC. Translation gives CASSIGLAGDGPETQYF. Full variable domain (rest looked up from reference TRBV19 and TRBJ2-5): DGGITQSPKYLFRKEGQNVTLSCEQNLNHDAMYWYRQDPGQGLRLIYYSQIVNDFQKGDIAEGYSVSREKKESFPLTVTSAQKNPTAFYLCASSIGLAGDGPETQYFGPGTRLLVL.

The chain recombines TRBV30 with TRBJ1-5; D may be TRBD1 (5 bases). The V gene's germline CDR1 is GTSNPN and CDR2 SVGIG (reference sequence). CDR3 length: 13 residues. Trimming took 2 bases from V and 3 from J, leaving 8 bases between them. In DNA, the CDR3 is TGTGCCTGGAGTCAGGGTGACAATCAGCCCCAGCATTTT. It specifies CAWSQGDNQPQHF.

This chain joins TRBV19 and TRBJ2-7; tentative D call: TRBD1 (6 bases). Germline V gene data show CDR1 as LNHDA and CDR2 as SQIVND (reference sequence). V was shortened by 4 bases and J by 2 bases, with 15 bases between the two germline ends. This CDR3 has 15 amino acids. This CDR3 reads CASSTRRDNTYEQYF. The DNA for the CDR3 is TGTGCCAGTAGTACCCGCCGGGACAACACCTACGAGCAGTACTTC.

This chain connects TRBV19 to TRBJ1-4; unclear D gene. The V end lost 4 bases, the J end lost 8 bases, and 11 bases lay between the germline ends. The CDR3 is 13 residues long. Germline V gene lookup returns CDR1 LNHDA and CDR2 SQIVND (reference sequence). The CDR3 reads CASSTPQKEKLFF. CDR3 bases: TGTGCCAGTAGTACCCCGCAGAAAGAAAAACTGTTTTTT.

The V gene is TRBV6-2 or TRBV6-3, the J gene TRBJ1-1; 7 bases are a match to TRBD1. Germline V gives CDR1 MNHEY, CDR2 SVGEGT. This CDR3 comprises 15 residues. V lost 6 bases to trimming and J lost 0 bases; unmatched junction nucleotides: 7. CDR3: CASSLSDRLNTEAFF. CDR3 bases: TGTGCCAGCAGCCTTTCGGACAGGCTGAACACTGAAGCTTTCTTT.

This rearrangement joins TRBV18 to TRBJ1-1, with no clear D. The ends were cut back, 3 bases at V and 0 bases at J, with 5 bases in the middle. The germline V gene encodes CDR1 KGHSH and CDR2 LQKENI. The CDR3 is 13 amino acids. CDR3 sequence (DNA): TGTGCCAGCTCACCGGTGGTGAACACTGAAGCTTTCTTT. Translated: CASSPVVNTEAFF.

The genes are TRBV29-1 and TRBJ2-3, with TRBD2 matching over 8 bases. Per germline, CDR1 SQVTM and CDR2 ANQGSEA. Unmatched junction bases numbered 6, after V lost 7 bases and J lost 6 bases. CDR3 length: 12 amino acids. The CDR3 DNA reads TGCAGCGGAAAAGCGGGAGCGGATACGCAGTATTTT. Translating it yields CSGKAGADTQYF.